Each of the 15 T cell receptor beta chains below was sequenced from the same sample in a study of CD8+CD57+ T cells in acquired aplastic anemia. Investigators profiled TCR beta VDJ and CDR3 from genomic DNA template. TCRdb itself ran the reads through MiXCR, one entry per CDR3 protein. The sample lists about 160,000 distinct CDR3 sequences, around 45% occurring once. Sequencing was carried out using sorted CD4+, CD8+, or CD8+CD57+ T cells (not recorded which) from PBMCs. Receptors were obtained from a human donor in good health.

This CDR3 is CASSWSMGDSYEQYF. CDR3 coding DNA: TGCGCCAGCAGCTGGAGCATGGGAGACTCCTACGAGCAGTACTTC. J is TRBJ2-7 and V is TRBV5-1, with a weak D call TRBD2 (5 bases). Trimming took off 3 bases at V and 0 bases at J, with 13 bases between the two ends. CDR1 is SGHRS, CDR2 YFSETQ, per germline. CDR3 length: 15 amino acids.

This clonotype came up many times. J is TRBJ1-1 and V is TRBV5-1; D perhaps matches TRBD1 (6 bases). The CDR3 totals 13 residues. Germline V CDR1 and CDR2: SGHRS, YFSETQ. Trimming removed 5 bases at V and 6 bases at J, with 14 bases between. CDR3 amino acids: CASRYNREPEAFF. The CDR3 nucleotides read TGCGCCAGCAGGTATAACAGGGAACCTGAAGCTTTCTTT. The full variable domain, in which reference TRBV5-1 and TRBJ1-1 provide the parts outside the CDR3, is KAGVTQTPRYLIKTRGQQVTLSCSPISGHRSVSWYQQTPGQGLQFLFEYFSETQRNKGNFPGRFSGRQFSNSRSEMNVSTLELGDSALYLCASRYNREPEAFFGQGTRLTVV.

This clonotype was recorded many times. A junction boundary mismatches the germline segment, possibly from a read error. The chain couples TRBV7-7 to TRBJ2-1, with TRBD2 as a possible D gene (5 bases). This CDR3 contains 13 residues. Germline loops: CDR1 SSHAT, CDR2 FNYEAQ (reference sequence). For the CDR3, the DNA is TGTGCTAGCAGCCCGGACTCGTACAATGAGCAGTTCTTC. It encodes CASSPDSYNEQFF.

This clonotype was seen more than once but under ten times. V gene TRBV2 combines with J gene TRBJ2-7, with D maybe TRBD1 (5 bases). Trimming shortened V by 6 bases and J by 3 bases, and 9 bases separated the two germline ends. From germline, CDR1 is SNHLY and CDR2 FYNNEI. The CDR3 consists of 12 residues. For the CDR3, the DNA is TGTGCCAGCAGGGTTGACAGCTACGAGCAGTACTTC. Protein sequence: CASRVDSYEQYF.

This clonotype has a handful of counts. The rearrangement uses TRBV19 and TRBJ2-1; 15 bases fit TRBD2. Losses at the gene ends were 3 bases for V and 7 bases for J; bases not matched to a gene: 7. This CDR3 has 17 amino acids. The germline V gene encodes CDR1 LNHDA and CDR2 SQIVND (reference sequence). DNA of the CDR3: TGTGCCAGTAGTATGCTCGGACTAGCGGGGGGGGGGAATGAGCAGTTCTTC. Protein: CASSMLGLAGGGNEQFF.

V gene TRBV4-2 combines with J gene TRBJ1-4, with TRBD1 identical over 9 bases. The CDR3 covers 17 residues. V gave up 3 bases and J gave up 0 bases; unmatched junction bases: 5. CDR1 and CDR2 from the germline V gene are LGHNA and YNFKEQ. The DNA of the CDR3 is TGTGCCAGCAGCCAGAGGACAGGGGAGACAACTAATGAAAAACTGTTTTTT. Amino acid sequence: CASSQRTGETTNEKLFF.

This clonotype was seen ten or more times. This chain links TRBV7-6 with TRBJ1-3; no reliable D call. Per the germline V gene, CDR1 is SGHVS and CDR2 is FNYEAQ. The V end was cut by 1 base, the J end by 0 bases, with 7 bases between. The CDR3 is 15 amino acids. CDR3 sequence (DNA): TGTGCCAGCAGCTTAGGTGCTGTCTCTGGAAACACCATATATTTT. Its protein is CASSLGAVSGNTIYF.

This clonotype has just a few counts. J is TRBJ1-6 and V is TRBV30, with TRBD1 matching 8 bases. The CDR3 is made up of 15 amino acids. CDR1 and CDR2 (germline): GTSNPN, SVGIG (reference sequence). The V and J ends lost 0 bases and 10 bases, in that order; junction bases with no gene match: 8. The CDR3 coding sequence is TGTGCCTGGAGTGTTCAGGGGGCAATCGGATCACCCCTCCACTTT. Its protein is CAWSVQGAIGSPLHF.

This sequence joins TRBV20-1 and TRBJ2-7, with 8 bases matching TRBD1. Trimming at V came to 3 bases and at J to 4 bases, leaving 8 bases not matched to a gene. The CDR3 loop spans 14 amino acids. Germline V gives CDR1 DFQATT, CDR2 SNEGSKA (reference sequence). As DNA, the CDR3 is TGCAGTGCTAGCGATACCAGGGGGCTTTACGAGCAGTACTTC. This encodes CSASDTRGLYEQYF.

In the case of this clonotype: A much larger clonotype is one base distant, so this may be a read error. V is TRBV9 and J is TRBJ2-2; 8 bases match TRBD2. Germline V CDR1 and CDR2: SGDLS, YYNGEE. CDR3 length equals 17 residues. V trimming: 5 bases; J trimming: 0 bases; junction bases outside the gene matches: 9. CDR3 in amino acids: CASRKIPGLANTGELFF. The CDR3 bases are TGTGCCAGCAGGAAAATACCGGGACTAGCGAACACCGGGGAGCTGTTTTTT.

As to this clonotype: Just one base apart from a much larger clone, this may be a read error. The genes are TRBV4-1 and TRBJ2-3; no definite D call. The V end lost 3 bases, the J end lost 11 bases, and 15 bases lay between the germline ends. The CDR3 runs 13 residues. Germline lookup yields CDR1 MGHRA and CDR2 YSYEKL. CDR3 sequence (DNA): TGCGCCAGCAGCCAGGAAGAACCATATGGGCAGTATTTT. Its protein is CASSQEEPYGQYF.

DNA of the CDR3: TGTGCCAGCGGCCAAGGGCCGGACTACAATGAGCAGTTCTTC. Its translation: CASGQGPDYNEQFF. V usage is TRBV2 and J usage is TRBJ2-1, with D hard to call. With 8 bases removed from V and 3 bases from J, the gap between germline ends came to 14 bases. The CDR3 consists of 14 residues. Germline loops: CDR1 SNHLY, CDR2 FYNNEI.

The CDR3 DNA follows: TGCAGTGCTAGGGGACAGGGTAGCTATGGCTACACCTTC. This translates into CSARGQGSYGYTF. The chain joins TRBV20-1 to TRBJ1-2; 9 bases map to TRBD1. This CDR3 contains 13 residues. V trimming: 3 bases; J trimming: 4 bases; junction bases outside the gene matches: 3. The germline gives CDR1 DFQATT, CDR2 SNEGSKA (reference sequence).

The chain carries TRBV15 and TRBJ2-7; 8 bases fit TRBD2. Germline loops: CDR1 LNHNV, CDR2 YYDKDF (reference sequence). The J segment lost 4 bases and the V segment lost 0 bases, leaving 14 bases of the junction unmatched. The CDR3 runs 18 residues. CDR3 nucleotide sequence: TGTGCCACCAGCAGAGATTTAATAACGGGACTAGGGGCTTACGAGCAGTACTTC. Encoded protein: CATSRDLITGLGAYEQYF.

Ten or more counts support this clonotype. The chain uses TRBV5-6 and TRBJ1-3; 9 nucleotides line up with TRBD1. Germline V gives CDR1 SGHDT, CDR2 YYEEEE. J lost 4 bases, V lost 4 bases, and 6 bases had no gene match. This CDR3 region has 15 residues. The CDR3 region has the DNA TGTGCCAGCAGCAGGGGACAGGGTCTCGGAAACACCATATATTTT. Translation gives CASSRGQGLGNTIYF.